This T cell receptor (beta chain) appears in the sequencing data of a study of cytomegalovirus exposure and HLA in healthy donors. Overall study findings and caveats: A later analysis found TCR association rates differed by HLA locus, highest for DRB1 and lowest for HLA-C.

In regard to this clone: Its antigen is as yet unknown.

Germline CDR1 is SGHDN and CDR2 is FVKESK. This CDR3 contains 15 residues. The V and J ends lost 4 bases and 8 bases, in that order; junction bases with no gene match: 12. A multiplex PCR was run with 60 Vbeta primers and 13 Jbeta primers. TCRdb keeps only in-frame clones here, not all; method: immunoSEQ multiplex PCR. The sample records around 140,000 clones, over 60% being singletons. At sampling all donors were nominally healthy, likely with unrecorded immune exposures. V usage is TRBV14 and J usage is TRBJ1-1; 8 nucleotides agree with TRBD1. The origin of this receptor is a female donor in good health and CMV-seropositive. The source material was PBMCs. The CDR3 DNA sequence: TGTGCCAGCAGCCCGGACAGGGCGTCCTTTCGGGAAGCTTTCTTT. Translating it yields CASSPDRASFREAFF.